A single sample gave rise to the 13 T cell receptor beta chains below, sequenced in a study of T cells after posttransplantation cyclophosphamide. Profiled with immunoSEQ multiplex PCR; TCRdb holds only in-frame clones, not every one. The sample shows 3,000 to 4,000 clones, none of them appearing just once. Busulfan-fludarabine conditioning, marrow transplant, and cyclophosphamide on days +3 and +4 were administered. This material consisted of PBMCs, taken after allogeneic stem cell transplant with posttransplant cyclophosphamide. The receptors were gathered from a male patient between 25 and 39 years old who received an allogeneic stem cell transplant from a related donor, was CMV-positive, and had acute GVHD only. Certain T cells may be donor cells from the graft.

Ten or more counts support this clone. The genes are TRBV7-8 and TRBJ2-3, with 9 bases fitting TRBD2. CDR3 length: 16 residues. The V segment lost 1 base and the J segment 6 bases; nucleotides outside the gene matches: 8. Germline V lookup: CDR1 SGHVS, CDR2 FQNEAQ. DNA for the CDR3: TGTGCCAGCAGCTTAGGTCCTAGCGGGGTAGGGGATACGCAGTATTTT. This encodes CASSLGPSGVGDTQYF.

This clone was counted ten times or more. The chain uses TRBV7-9 and TRBJ1-2; TRBD1 might be the D (5 bases). V dropped 3 bases and J dropped 8 bases, with 16 bases sitting between them. The CDR3 covers 14 residues. The germline V gene encodes CDR1 SEHNR and CDR2 FQNEAQ (reference sequence). DNA of the CDR3: TGTGCCAGCAGCTTTTCGGCCCAAGGGGTCGGCTACACCTTC. It is translated as CASSFSAQGVGYTF.

This clone was counted many times. CDR3 residues: CASSPRTGVHSEQYF. In DNA form, the CDR3 reads TGTGCCAGCTCACCAAGAACAGGGGTTCATTCCGAGCAGTACTTC. The rearrangement uses TRBV18 and TRBJ2-7; 7 positions agree with TRBD1. The CDR3 has 15 residues. V lost 2 bases, J lost 6 bases, and 10 bases stayed unmatched. The germline gives CDR1 KGHSH, CDR2 LQKENI. Full variable domain (outside the CDR3, taken from reference TRBV18 and TRBJ2-7): NAGVMQNPRHLVRRRGQEARLRCSPMKGHSHVYWYRQLPEEGLKFMVYLQKENIIDESGMPKERFSAEFPKEGPSILRIQQVVRGDSAAYFCASSPRTGVHSEQYFGPGTRLTVT.

This clone was seen at least ten times. J is TRBJ2-1 and V is TRBV5-5; TRBD2 agrees at 8 bases. This CDR3 is 16 amino acids long. Germline CDR1 is SGHKS and CDR2 is YYEKEE (reference sequence). Trimming removed 4 bases from V and 1 base from J; junction bases left unmatched: 7. Here the CDR3 DNA reads TGTGCCAGCAGCCCCCGGGGGGGCCGGTCCTACAATGAGCAGTTCTTC. This translates into CASSPRGGRSYNEQFF. Together with reference TRBV5-5 and TRBJ2-1, the CDR3 gives the full variable domain: DAGVTQSPTHLIKTRGQQVTLRCSPISGHKSVSWYQQVLGQGPQFIFQYYEKEERGRGNFPDRFSARQFPNYSSELNVNALLLGDSALYLCASSPRGGRSYNEQFFGPGTRLTVL.

This clone was found many times. The gene calls are TRBV29-1 and TRBJ2-7; D gene uncertain. The ends were cut back, 6 bases at V and 2 bases at J, with 14 bases in the middle. CDR3 length: 13 amino acids. Germline CDR1 and CDR2: SQVTM and ANQGSEA. As DNA, the CDR3 is TGCAGCGTGCGCCCAGACACCACCTACGAGCAGTACTTC. This encodes CSVRPDTTYEQYF.

Many counts were recorded for this clone. The chain has TRBV6-2 or TRBV6-3 and TRBJ2-3; 10 bases are shared with TRBD1. CDR1 is MNHEY and CDR2 is SVGEGT in the germline V gene. V was pared by 2 bases and J by 3 bases, with 5 bases of the junction left unmatched. The CDR3 contains 16 residues. The CDR3 coding sequence is TGTGCCAGCAGTTACGGTCCGGGACAGGGGACAGATACGCAGTATTTT. Its translation: CASSYGPGQGTDTQYF.

This clone was counted many times. The chain has TRBV6-1 and TRBJ1-2, with D uncertain. Germline V gene lookup returns CDR1 MNHNS and CDR2 SASEGT. The V and J ends lost 4 bases and 7 bases respectively, with 16 bases between them. CDR3 length equals 14 residues. The CDR3 bases are TGTGCCAGCAGTGCGAAGACTGCCGGAGGTGGCTACACCTTC. Translated: CASSAKTAGGGYTF.

This clone was observed many times. This chain joins TRBV5-6 and TRBJ2-2, with 9 bases identical to TRBD1. Unmatched junction bases numbered 3, after V lost 0 bases and J lost 6 bases. CDR1 is SGHDT and CDR2 is YYEEEE in the germline V gene. The CDR3 consists of 15 residues. The CDR3 reads CASSLGDREAGELFF. For the CDR3, the DNA is TGTGCCAGCAGCTTGGGGGACAGGGAGGCCGGGGAGCTGTTTTTT.

This clone was observed many times. The J gene is TRBJ2-3, the V gene TRBV5-4; the D gene is possibly TRBD1 (5 bases). V lost 3 bases to trimming and J lost 0 bases, with 11 bases between them. The CDR3 is made up of 15 amino acids. CDR1 SGHNT and CDR2 YYREEE come from the germline V gene (reference sequence). CDR3 nucleotide sequence: TGTGCCAGCAGCTCCGGAAGGGGAAGCACAGATACGCAGTATTTT. The encoded protein is CASSSGRGSTDTQYF. The full variable domain, completed using reference TRBV5-4 and TRBJ2-3, is ETGVTQSPTHLIKTRGQQVTLRCSSQSGHNTVSWYQQALGQGPQFIFQYYREEENGRGNFPPRFSGLQFPNYSSELNVNALELDDSALYLCASSSGRGSTDTQYFGPGTRLTVL.

In this sample, this clone turned up many times. The chain employs TRBV7-2 and TRBJ1-1; D perhaps matches TRBD1 (6 bases). Germline CDR1 reads SGHTA; CDR2 reads FQGNSA. CDR3 length: 14 residues. Trimming shortened V by 5 bases and J by 11 bases, and 21 bases separated the two germline ends. The CDR3 coding sequence is TGTGCCAGCAGCCCGAAGGTAACAGGGTCCAGTGCTTTCTTT. Protein sequence: CASSPKVTGSSAFF.

At least ten counts were recorded for this clone. The chain joins TRBV6-6 to TRBJ2-5, with a tentative D call TRBD2 (5 bases). The V gene's germline CDR1 is MNHNY and CDR2 SVGAGI (reference sequence). This CDR3 is built from 14 residues. Trimming shortened V by 4 bases and J by 1 base, and 10 bases separated the two germline ends. Here the CDR3 reads CASSSPGSQETQYF. CDR3 DNA sequence: TGTGCCAGCAGTTCCCCGGGGAGCCAAGAGACCCAGTACTTC.

This clone is medium-sized by share. V is TRBV10-3 and J is TRBJ1-1, with D perhaps TRBD1 (6 bases). This CDR3 region has 15 residues. The germline V gene has CDR1 ENHRY and CDR2 SYGVKD. V gave up 2 bases and J gave up 2 bases, with 12 bases separating them. CDR3 coding DNA: TGTGCCATCAGTGAGGTGGGCAGGGGAAACACTGAAGCTTTCTTT. This codes for CAISEVGRGNTEAFF.

This clone showed up many times. This chain uses TRBV11-2 with TRBJ1-2; 12 bases align to TRBD1. The CDR3 runs 15 residues. Germline assignment: CDR1 SGHAT and CDR2 FQNNGV. With 5 bases clipped from V and 2 bases from J, the junction kept 3 bases outside the gene matches. The DNA for the CDR3 is TGTGCCAGCAGCGGGGGACAGGGGGCAAACTATGGCTACACCTTC. As protein: CASSGGQGANYGYTF.